These T cell receptor beta chains were read from a single sample in a study of blood T cell repertoires in COVID-19. Measured with immunoSEQ multiplex PCR; TCRdb has only the in-frame clones, and not every one. The profile shows roughly 280,000 clones, around 88% of them singletons. Material: peripheral blood. The origin of the receptors is a man under 40 with active or convalescent COVID-19. Each CDR3 is given with its conserved first and last residue. A D gene is named only where the DNA matches it firmly. Not all rows give a size; the values are once, few, many and, for expanded clones, a class.

TRBD1,TRBJ1-2,TRBV27,-,CASSPAGTGDGYTF,TGTGCCAGCAGTCCCGCCGGGACAGGCGATGGCTACACCTTC
TRBD2,TRBJ2-2,TRBV15,few,CATSKVGLANTGELFF,TGTGCCACCTCCAAGGTGGGACTAGCGAACACCGGGGAGCTGTTTTTT
TRBD1,TRBJ2-1,TRBV9,-,CASSVAWDRDDYNEQFF,TGTGCCAGCAGCGTAGCGTGGGACAGGGATGACTACAATGAGCAGTTCTTC
-,TRBJ1-3,TRBV19,-,CASSAGSSGNTIYF,TGTGCCAGTAGTGCCGGGAGCTCTGGAAACACCATATATTTT
TRBD1,TRBJ1-6,TRBV5-1,-,CASSLGQGFNSPLHF,TGCGCCAGCAGTTTGGGACAGGGGTTTAATTCACCCCTCCACTTT
-,TRBJ1-5,TRBV12-3/TRBV12-4,-,CASTQNRNQPQHF,TGTGCCAGCACCCAGAATCGCAATCAGCCCCAGCATTTT
-,TRBJ2-3,TRBV20-1,-,CSASAKPQGLTDTQYF,TGCAGTGCTAGTGCCAAACCTCAGGGACTGACAGATACGCAGTATTTT
-,TRBJ1-5,TRBV12-3/TRBV12-4,-,CASRRDDGSPQHF,TGTGCCAGCAGGCGGGACGACGGGAGCCCCCAGCATTTT
-,TRBJ2-7,TRBV11-2,-,CASSFHWQEREQYF,TGTGCCAGCAGCTTCCATTGGCAGGAACGTGAGCAGTACTTC
-,TRBJ2-5,TRBV10-3,-,CAISGPGLGQETQYF,TGTGCCATCAGTGGGCCGGGACTTGGCCAAGAGACCCAGTACTTC
-,TRBJ2-6,TRBV6-5,once,CASSFYGSGANVLTF,TGTGCCAGCAGTTTTTACGGCTCTGGGGCCAACGTCCTGACTTTC
TRBD2,TRBJ2-3,TRBV11-2,many,CASSSLAGFTDTQYF,TGTGCCAGCAGCTCCCTAGCGGGGTTCACAGATACGCAGTATTTT
-,TRBJ2-7,TRBV5-4,-,CASSLADSFYEQYF,TGTGCCAGCAGCTTGGCGGACAGCTTCTACGAGCAGTACTTC
TRBD1,TRBJ1-1,TRBV5-6,once,CASSWDRGNTEAFF,TGTGCCAGCAGCTGGGACAGGGGGAACACTGAAGCTTTCTTT
TRBD2,TRBJ2-1,TRBV10-2,-,CASSEFLGTSFNNEQFF,TGCGCCAGCAGTGAATTTCTCGGGACTAGCTTCAACAATGAGCAGTTCTTC
TRBD2,TRBJ2-1,TRBV9,-,CASSVEGGGAYNEQFF,TGTGCCAGCAGCGTAGAGGGCGGGGGGGCCTACAATGAGCAGTTCTTC
-,TRBJ2-3,TRBV6-2/TRBV6-3,-,CASSYPLAGNTDTQYF,TGTGCCAGCAGTTACCCTTTGGCGGGAAACACAGATACGCAGTATTTT
-,TRBJ1-1,TRBV6-1,-,CASSRENTEAFF,TGTGCCAGCAGTCGGGAGAACACTGAAGCTTTCTTT
-,TRBJ2-1,TRBV21-1,-,CASSAPGLVECNEQFF,TGTGCCAGCAGCGCGCCGGGACTAGTTGAATGCAATGAGCAGTTCTTC
-,TRBJ1-1,TRBV5-4,few,CASSFIQGYSMTEAFF,TGTGCCAGCAGCTTTATTCAGGGCTACTCGATGACTGAAGCTTTCTTT
-,TRBJ1-2,TRBV18,-,CASSPDSYGYTF,TGTGCCAGCTCACCGGACAGCTATGGCTACACCTTC
-,TRBJ1-6,TRBV5-1,few,CASALRVNSPLHF,TGCGCCAGCGCACTCAGGGTTAATTCACCCCTCCACTTT
TRBD1,TRBJ2-7,TRBV7-9,-,CASSFQTGPGEQYF,TGTGCCAGCAGCTTCCAGACAGGGCCGGGAGAGCAGTACTTC
-,TRBJ1-2,TRBV5-1,-,CASSLELGRDYGYTF,TGCGCCAGCAGCTTGGAGTTAGGCAGGGACTATGGCTACACCTTC
TRBD1,TRBJ2-3,TRBV2,-,CASRPDRGFTDTQYF,TGTGCCAGCAGACCGGACAGGGGGTTCACAGATACGCAGTATTTT
TRBD2,TRBJ2-1,TRBV13,once,CASSLAQRGYNEQFF,TGTGCCAGCAGCTTAGCTCAGCGGGGATACAATGAGCAGTTCTTC
-,TRBJ2-5,TRBV7-2,-,CASSLAGPRETQYF,TGTGCCAGCAGCTTAGCGGGGCCTCGGGAGACCCAGTACTTC
TRBD1,TRBJ2-1,TRBV2,few,CASSRDRGNEQFF,TGTGCCAGCAGTCGGGACAGGGGCAATGAGCAGTTCTTC
TRBD1,TRBJ1-6,TRBV30,once,CAWTRDRGNSPLHF,TGTGCCTGGACCCGGGACAGGGGTAATTCACCCCTCCACTTT
-,TRBJ1-2,TRBV2,-,CASTWGRKDGYTF,TGTGCCAGTACATGGGGGCGGAAGGATGGCTACACCTTC
-,TRBJ2-3,TRBV1,-,CTSSLIGTSSTDTQYF,TGCACCAGCAGCCTGATTGGGACTAGCTCCACAGATACGCAGTATTTT
-,TRBJ1-6,TRBV13,-,CASSLSVWQGASSPLHF,TGTGCCAGCAGCTTATCCGTTTGGCAGGGCGCATCTTCACCCCTCCACTTT
-,TRBJ2-7,TRBV15,-,CATSRATGKGICSYEQYF,TGTGCCACCAGCAGAGCAACAGGTAAGGGTATTTGTTCCTACGAGCAGTACTTC
TRBD2,TRBJ2-4,TRBV27,-,CASSERGNLGDIQYF,TGTGCCAGCAGTGAGCGGGGTAACCTAGGGGACATTCAGTACTTC
-,TRBJ2-5,TRBV12-3/TRBV12-4,-,CASSFAAEETQYF,TGTGCCAGCAGTTTTGCGGCGGAAGAGACCCAGTACTTC
-,TRBJ1-5,TRBV27,-,CASSLSYLRESNQPQHF,TGTGCCAGCAGTTTATCGTACCTAAGAGAGAGCAATCAGCCCCAGCATTTT
TRBD2,TRBJ2-1,TRBV5-1,-,CASSLSPTSGGRSEQFF,TGCGCCAGCAGCTTGAGTCCGACTAGCGGGGGGCGAAGTGAGCAGTTCTTC
-,TRBJ1-1,TRBV30,-,CAWSVLSGGLSEAFF,TGTGCCTGGAGTGTGTTATCAGGTGGACTATCTGAAGCTTTCTTT
TRBD1,TRBJ1-2,TRBV6-5,-,CASSLGQGAGGYTF,TGTGCCAGCAGTCTTGGACAGGGGGCAGGCGGCTACACCTTC
-,TRBJ1-6,TRBV2,-,CASSEWGGEYNSPLHF,TGTGCCAGCAGCGAGTGGGGAGGGGAATACAATTCACCCCTCCACTTT
TRBD1,TRBJ1-5,TRBV19,-,CASSITGADQPQHF,TGTGCCAGTAGTATAACAGGGGCGGACCAGCCCCAGCATTTT
TRBD1,TRBJ1-5,TRBV3-1/TRBV3-2,-,CASSPGQSNQPQHF,TGTGCCAGCAGCCCGGGACAGTCCAATCAGCCCCAGCATTTT
-,TRBJ1-5,TRBV5-3,few,CARTIRVHSNQPQHF,TGTGCCAGAACCATTCGGGTCCATAGCAATCAGCCCCAGCATTTT
TRBD2,TRBJ2-3,TRBV19,-,CASTSGGGDTQYF,TGTGCCAGTACATCGGGGGGTGGAGATACGCAGTATTTT
-,TRBJ1-5,TRBV19,-,CASRASGGQQPQHF,TGTGCCAGTAGGGCGTCGGGAGGGCAGCAGCCCCAGCATTTT
-,TRBJ1-1,TRBV20-1,-,CSASQYSEAFF,TGCAGTGCTAGTCAGTATTCTGAAGCTTTCTTT
TRBD2,TRBJ2-5,TRBV10-3,-,CAAASGGAGETQYF,TGTGCCGCCGCTAGCGGGGGGGCTGGAGAGACCCAGTACTTC
-,TRBJ1-6,TRBV12-5,few,CASGLVAEAGRAPLHF,TGTGCTAGTGGTTTGGTAGCGGAGGCAGGGAGGGCACCCCTCCACTTT
-,TRBJ1-4,TRBV28,once,CASSLSGSGSGKLFF,TGTGCCAGCAGTTTATCTGGGTCTGGGTCAGGAAAACTGTTTTTT
-,TRBJ1-1,TRBV11-2,-,CASSFLGGDTEAFF,TGTGCCAGCAGCTTCCTCGGGGGGGACACTGAAGCTTTCTTT
TRBD2,TRBJ2-7,TRBV7-8,-,CASSLTTSGGRSYEQYF,TGTGCCAGCAGCTTAACGACTAGCGGGGGGCGGTCGTACGAGCAGTACTTC